This TCR beta chain comes out of a study of cytomegalovirus exposure and HLA in healthy donors. The V end was cut by 8 bases, the J end by 0 bases, with 8 bases between. The germline gives CDR1 DFQATT, CDR2 SNEGSKA (reference sequence). This CDR3 region has 11 residues. PCR employed 60 Vbeta and 13 Jbeta primers. Generated by immunoSEQ multiplex PCR, the TCRdb table keeps only in-frame clones and is missing some. This sample carries more than 90,000 clones, roughly 74% of them seen once, and the ten largest clones take 1.5% to 2%. Sequencing was carried out using PBMCs. This sequence originates from a woman between 40 and 55 years old in good health and CMV-seronegative. The V gene is TRBV20-1, the J gene TRBJ2-7; D gene ambiguous. The CDR3 is CSSRTSYEQYF. In DNA form, the CDR3 reads TGCAGTTCGCGTACCTCCTACGAGCAGTACTTC.